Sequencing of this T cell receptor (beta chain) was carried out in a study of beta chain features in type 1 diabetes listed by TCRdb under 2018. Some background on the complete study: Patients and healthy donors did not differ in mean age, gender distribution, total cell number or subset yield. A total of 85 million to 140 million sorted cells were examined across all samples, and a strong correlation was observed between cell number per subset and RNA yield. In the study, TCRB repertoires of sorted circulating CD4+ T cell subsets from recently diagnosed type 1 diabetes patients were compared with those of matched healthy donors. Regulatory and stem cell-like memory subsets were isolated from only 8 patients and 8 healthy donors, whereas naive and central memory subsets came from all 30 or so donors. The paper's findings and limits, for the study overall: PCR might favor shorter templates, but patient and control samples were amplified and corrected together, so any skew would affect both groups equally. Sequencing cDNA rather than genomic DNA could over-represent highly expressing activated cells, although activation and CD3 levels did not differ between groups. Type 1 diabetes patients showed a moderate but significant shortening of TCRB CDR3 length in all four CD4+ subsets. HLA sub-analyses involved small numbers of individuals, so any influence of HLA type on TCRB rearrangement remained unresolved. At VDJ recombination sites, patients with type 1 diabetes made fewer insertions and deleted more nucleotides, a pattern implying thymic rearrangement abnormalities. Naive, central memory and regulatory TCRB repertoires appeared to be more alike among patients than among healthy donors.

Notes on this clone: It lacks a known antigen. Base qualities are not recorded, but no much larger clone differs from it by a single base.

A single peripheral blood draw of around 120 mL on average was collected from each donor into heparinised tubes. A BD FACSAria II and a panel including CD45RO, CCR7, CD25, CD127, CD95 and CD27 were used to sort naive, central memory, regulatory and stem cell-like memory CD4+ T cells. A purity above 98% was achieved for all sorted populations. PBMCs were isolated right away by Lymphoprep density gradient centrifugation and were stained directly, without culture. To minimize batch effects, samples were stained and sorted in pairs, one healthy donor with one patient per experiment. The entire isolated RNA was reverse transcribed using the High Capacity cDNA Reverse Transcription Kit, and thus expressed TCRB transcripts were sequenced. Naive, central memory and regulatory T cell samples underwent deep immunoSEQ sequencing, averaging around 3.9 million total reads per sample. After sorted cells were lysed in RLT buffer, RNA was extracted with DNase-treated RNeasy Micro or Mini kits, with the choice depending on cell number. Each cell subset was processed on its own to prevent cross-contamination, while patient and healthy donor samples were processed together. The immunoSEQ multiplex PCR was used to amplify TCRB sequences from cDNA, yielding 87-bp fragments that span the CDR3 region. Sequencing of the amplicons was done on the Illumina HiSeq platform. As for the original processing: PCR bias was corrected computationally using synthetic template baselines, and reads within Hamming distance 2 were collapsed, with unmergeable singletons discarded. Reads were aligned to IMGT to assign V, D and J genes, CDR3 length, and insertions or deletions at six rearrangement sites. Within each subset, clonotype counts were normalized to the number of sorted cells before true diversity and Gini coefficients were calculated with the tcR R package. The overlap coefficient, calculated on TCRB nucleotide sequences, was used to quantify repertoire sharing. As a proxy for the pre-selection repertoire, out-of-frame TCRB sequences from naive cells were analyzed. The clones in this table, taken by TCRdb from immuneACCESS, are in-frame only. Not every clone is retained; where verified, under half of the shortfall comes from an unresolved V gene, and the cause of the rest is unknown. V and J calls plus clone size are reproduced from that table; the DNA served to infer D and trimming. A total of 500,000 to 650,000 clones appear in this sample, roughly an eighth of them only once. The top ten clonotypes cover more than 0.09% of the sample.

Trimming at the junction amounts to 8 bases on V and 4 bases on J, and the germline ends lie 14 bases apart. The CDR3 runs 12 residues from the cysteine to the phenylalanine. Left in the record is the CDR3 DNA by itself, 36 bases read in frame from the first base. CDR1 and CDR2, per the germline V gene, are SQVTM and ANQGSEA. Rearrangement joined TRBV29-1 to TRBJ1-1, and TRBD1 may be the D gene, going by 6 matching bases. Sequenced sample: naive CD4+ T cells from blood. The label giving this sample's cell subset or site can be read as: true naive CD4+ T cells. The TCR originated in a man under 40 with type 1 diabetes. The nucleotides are TGCAGCTCCCGGGGGGCCCTCACTGAAGCTTTCTTT. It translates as CSSRGALTEAFF.